This note documents a single T cell receptor (beta chain) sequence. Its antigen is not known. Profiled with immunoSEQ multiplex PCR; TCRdb holds only in-frame clones, not every one. The sample lists tens of thousands of clones; roughly 88% were seen once. The data originate from a study of siplizumab effects on memory and regulatory T cells. Study observations and caveats: Among alloreactive clones, only a minor fraction mapped to unstimulated subsets.

Germline V gene lookup returns CDR1 MGHRA and CDR2 YSYEKL. There are 15 residues in the CDR3. Trimming pared 1 base from V and 7 bases from J, leaving 13 bases between. This receptor was taken from a human donor in good health. The V and J genes are TRBV4-1 and TRBJ1-4, with a tentative D call TRBD1 (6 bases). The sequencing input was Tregs sorted from blood. The CDR3 DNA reads TGCGCCAGCAGCCAAGTTTTAGGGGGTATTGAAAAACTGTTTTTT. This codes for CASSQVLGGIEKLFF.